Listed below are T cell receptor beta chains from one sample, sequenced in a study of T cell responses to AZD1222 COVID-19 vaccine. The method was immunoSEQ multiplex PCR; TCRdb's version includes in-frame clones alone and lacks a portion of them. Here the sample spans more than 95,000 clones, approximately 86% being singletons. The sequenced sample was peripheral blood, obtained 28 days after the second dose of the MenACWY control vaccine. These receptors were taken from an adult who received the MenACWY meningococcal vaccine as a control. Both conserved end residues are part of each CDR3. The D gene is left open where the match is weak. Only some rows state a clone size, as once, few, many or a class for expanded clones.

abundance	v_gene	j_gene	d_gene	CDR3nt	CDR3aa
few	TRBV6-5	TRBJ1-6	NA	TGTGCCAGCAATCGGCTTAGCTCCTATAATTCACCCCTCCACTTT	CASNRLSSYNSPLHF
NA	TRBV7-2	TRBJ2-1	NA	TGTGCCAGCAGCTTAGCGACTCCGGGACGGGAGCAGTTCTTC	CASSLATPGREQFF
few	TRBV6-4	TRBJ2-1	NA	TGTGCCAGCAGTGTCCAAGGGGGAGGGGGGCGACAGTTCTTC	CASSVQGGGGRQFF
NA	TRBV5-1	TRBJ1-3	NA	TGCGCCAGCAGCTTACAGGGCTCTGGAAACACCATATATTTT	CASSLQGSGNTIYF
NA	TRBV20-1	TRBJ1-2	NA	TGCATTACCTGGGGGAAGGATGGCTACACCTTC	CITWGKDGYTF
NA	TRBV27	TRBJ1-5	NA	TGTGCCAGCAGCCTCTCGACAGGAAATCAGCCCCAGCATTTT	CASSLSTGNQPQHF
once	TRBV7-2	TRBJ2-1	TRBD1	TGTGCCAGCAGCTTATGGGGACAGGGCACCTACAATGAGCAGTTCTTC	CASSLWGQGTYNEQFF
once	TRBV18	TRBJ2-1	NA	TGTGCCAGCTCACCATTTCAAGATGGCAATGAGCAGTTCTTC	CASSPFQDGNEQFF
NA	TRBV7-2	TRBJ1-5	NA	TGTGCCAGCAGCTTAGTAGGGGTTAGCAATCAGCCCCAGCATTTT	CASSLVGVSNQPQHF
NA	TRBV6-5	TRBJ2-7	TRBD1	TGTGCCAGCAGACTATACCGGGACAGGACCTACGAGCAGTACTTC	CASRLYRDRTYEQYF
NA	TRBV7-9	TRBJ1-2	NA	TGTGCCAGCAGCTTCGGACAGACGGATGGCTACACCTTC	CASSFGQTDGYTF
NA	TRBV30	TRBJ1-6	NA	TGTGCCGGGACATTTCGCTCACCCCTAAATCCCTATAATTCACCCCTCCACTTT	CAGTFRSPLNPYNSPLHF
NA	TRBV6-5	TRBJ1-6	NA	TGTGCCAGCAAGACCCAAGGCTCCTATAATTCACCCCTCCACTTT	CASKTQGSYNSPLHF
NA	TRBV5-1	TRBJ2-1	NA	TGCGCCAGCAGCTCGTACAGGGTTAGTAGCTCCTACAATGAGCAGTTCTTC	CASSSYRVSSSYNEQFF
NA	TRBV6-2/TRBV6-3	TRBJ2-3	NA	TGTGCCAGCAGCAACACAAGGGGGACCTGGACCCCAGATACGCAGTATTTT	CASSNTRGTWTPDTQYF
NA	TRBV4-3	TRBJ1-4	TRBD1	TGCGCCAGCAGCCAAGAGCCGGGACAGGGGGAGGAAAAACTGTTTTTT	CASSQEPGQGEEKLFF
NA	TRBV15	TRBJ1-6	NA	TGTGCCACCAGCAGTTCTGGGGGCCTATGGGGAAATAATTCACCCCTCCACTTT	CATSSSGGLWGNNSPLHF
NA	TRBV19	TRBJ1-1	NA	TGTGCCAGTAGTGTCGGTCAGGTGGCAGGGACTGAAGCTTTCTTT	CASSVGQVAGTEAFF
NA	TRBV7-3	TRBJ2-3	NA	TGTGCCAGCAGCTTTAACGGCCTTAGCACAGATACGCAGTATTTT	CASSFNGLSTDTQYF
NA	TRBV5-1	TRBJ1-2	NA	TGCGCCAGCAGCCCAGGACAGATTCCCTATAGCTATGGCTACACCTTC	CASSPGQIPYSYGYTF
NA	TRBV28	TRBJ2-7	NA	TGTGCCAGCAAGCGTCAGAGCTCCTACGAGCAGTACTTC	CASKRQSSYEQYF
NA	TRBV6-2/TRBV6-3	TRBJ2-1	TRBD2	TGTGCCAGCAGTAACCCGGGAGGCGGACGGAATGAGCAGTTCTTC	CASSNPGGGRNEQFF
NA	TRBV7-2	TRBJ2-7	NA	TGTGCCAGCAGCCCATTATACAGGGGAGGGGAGCAGTACTTC	CASSPLYRGGEQYF
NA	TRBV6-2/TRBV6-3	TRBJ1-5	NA	TGTGCCAGCAGTTACAACCATGTTCAGCCCCAGCATTTT	CASSYNHVQPQHF
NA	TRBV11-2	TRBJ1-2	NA	TGTGCCAGCAGCTCCATGGACAGACCGATCTATGGCTACACCTTC	CASSSMDRPIYGYTF
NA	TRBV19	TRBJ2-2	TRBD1	TGTGCCAGTAGTCCGGGGACAGGCCCTTGGACCGGGGGGCTGTTTTTT	CASSPGTGPWTGGLFF
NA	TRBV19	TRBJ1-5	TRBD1	TGTGCCAGTTCATCCGGATGGGACAGGGAATATCAGCCCCAGCATTTT	CASSSGWDREYQPQHF
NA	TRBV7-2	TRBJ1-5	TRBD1	TGTGCCAGCAGCTTAAAACAGGGGGGTCAGCCCCAGCATTTT	CASSLKQGGQPQHF
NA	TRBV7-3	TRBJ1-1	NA	TGTGCCAGCAGCTTAGGGGGACTGAACACTGAAGCTTTCTTT	CASSLGGLNTEAFF
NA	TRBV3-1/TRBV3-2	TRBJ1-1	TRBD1	TGTGCCAGCAGCCAAGGCACAGGGGAAAAGACTGAAGCTTTCTTT	CASSQGTGEKTEAFF
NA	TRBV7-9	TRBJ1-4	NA	TGTGCCAGCAGCAAGGGTTCGTGGACTAATGAAAAACTGTTTTTT	CASSKGSWTNEKLFF
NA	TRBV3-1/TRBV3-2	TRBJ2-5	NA	TGTGCCAGCAGCCAAGTTGGAGAGACCCAGTACTTC	CASSQVGETQYF
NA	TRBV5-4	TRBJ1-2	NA	TGTGCCAGCAGCGGGGGCCAGGTCGCCAACTATGGCTACACCTTC	CASSGGQVANYGYTF
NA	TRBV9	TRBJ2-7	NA	TGTGCCAGCAGCGTTGGACAGTACTCCTACGAGCAGTACTTC	CASSVGQYSYEQYF
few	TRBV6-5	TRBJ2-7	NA	TGTGCCAGCAGCCTGGCAGGCGACGAGCAGTACTTC	CASSLAGDEQYF
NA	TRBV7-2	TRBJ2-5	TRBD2	TGTGCCAGCAGCCGGGAGGGCAGGGGTAGAGAGACCCAGTACTTC	CASSREGRGRETQYF
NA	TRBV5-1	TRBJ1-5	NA	TGCGCCAGCAGCGTGGACAGCAATCAGCCCCAGCATTTT	CASSVDSNQPQHF
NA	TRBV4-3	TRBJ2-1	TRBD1	TGCGCCAGCAGCCAAGGGGGACAGTTCTACAATGAGCAGTTCTTC	CASSQGGQFYNEQFF
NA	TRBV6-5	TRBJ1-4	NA	TGTGCCAGCAGTAAAACAGGGTCGACTAATGAAAAACTGTTTTTT	CASSKTGSTNEKLFF
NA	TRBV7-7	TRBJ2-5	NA	TGTGCCAGCAGCTTAGGGGTTGCAGAAGAGACCCAGTACTTC	CASSLGVAEETQYF
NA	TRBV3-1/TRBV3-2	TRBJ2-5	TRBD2	TGTGCCAGCAGCCAAGGCCGGCTATCTAGCGGGGGGCGGGAGACCCAGTACTTC	CASSQGRLSSGGRETQYF
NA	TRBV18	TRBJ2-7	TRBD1	TGTGCCAGCTCATTCAGGGGGCGCGAGCAGTACTTC	CASSFRGREQYF
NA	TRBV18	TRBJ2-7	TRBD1	TGTGCCAGCTCACGAACCGATAAGGGGGCGACCTCCGAGCAGTACTTC	CASSRTDKGATSEQYF
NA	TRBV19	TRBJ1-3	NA	TGTGCCACCGAAAGAACCCGAAACACCATATATTTT	CATERTRNTIYF
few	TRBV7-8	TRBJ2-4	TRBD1	TGTGCCAGCAGCCTCGACAGGGGAGCAAAAAACATTCAGTACTTC	CASSLDRGAKNIQYF
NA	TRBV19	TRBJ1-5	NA	TGTGCCAGTAGTATATACGGAGGTAATCAGCCCCAGCATTTT	CASSIYGGNQPQHF
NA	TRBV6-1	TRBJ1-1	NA	TGTGCCAGCAGTGTCGGGGCCCCGCGCAGCGGAACTGAAGCTTTCTTT	CASSVGAPRSGTEAFF
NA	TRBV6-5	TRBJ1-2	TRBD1	TGTGCCAGCAGTTACTCGACGCGACAGGGAGATGGCTACACCTTC	CASSYSTRQGDGYTF